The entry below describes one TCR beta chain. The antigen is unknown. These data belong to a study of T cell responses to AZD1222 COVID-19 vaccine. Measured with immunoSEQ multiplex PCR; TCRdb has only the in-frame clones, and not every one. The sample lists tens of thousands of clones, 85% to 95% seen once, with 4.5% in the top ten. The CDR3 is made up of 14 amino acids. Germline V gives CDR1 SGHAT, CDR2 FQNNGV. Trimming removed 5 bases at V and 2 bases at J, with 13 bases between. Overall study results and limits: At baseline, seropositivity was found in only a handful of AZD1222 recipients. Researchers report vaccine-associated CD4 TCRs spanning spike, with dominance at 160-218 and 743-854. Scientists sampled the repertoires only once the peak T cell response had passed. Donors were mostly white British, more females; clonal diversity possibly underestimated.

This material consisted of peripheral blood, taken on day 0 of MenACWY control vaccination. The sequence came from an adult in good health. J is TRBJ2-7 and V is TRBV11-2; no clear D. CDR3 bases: TGTGCCAGCAGCCCTCCAGCCGGTCCCTACGAGCAGTACTTC. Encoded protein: CASSPPAGPYEQYF.